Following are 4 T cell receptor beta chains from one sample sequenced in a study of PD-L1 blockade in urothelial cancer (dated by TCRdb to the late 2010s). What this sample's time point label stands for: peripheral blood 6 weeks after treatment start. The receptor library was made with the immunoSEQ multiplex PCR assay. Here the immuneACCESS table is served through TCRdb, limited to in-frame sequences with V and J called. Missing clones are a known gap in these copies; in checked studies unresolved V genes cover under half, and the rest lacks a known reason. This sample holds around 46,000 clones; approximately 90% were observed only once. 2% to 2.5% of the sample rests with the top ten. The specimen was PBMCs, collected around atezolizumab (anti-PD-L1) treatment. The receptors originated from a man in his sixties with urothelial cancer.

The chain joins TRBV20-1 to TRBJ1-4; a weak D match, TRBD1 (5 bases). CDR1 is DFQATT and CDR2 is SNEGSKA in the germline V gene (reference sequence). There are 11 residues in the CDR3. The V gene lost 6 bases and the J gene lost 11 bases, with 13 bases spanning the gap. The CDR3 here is CSAGSRGKLFF. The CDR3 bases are TGCAGTGCCGGCTCACGGGGGAAACTGTTTTTT.

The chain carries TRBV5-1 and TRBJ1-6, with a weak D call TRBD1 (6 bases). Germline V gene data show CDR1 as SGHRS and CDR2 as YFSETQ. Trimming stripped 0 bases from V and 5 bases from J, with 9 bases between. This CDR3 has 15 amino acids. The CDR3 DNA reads TGCGCCAGCAGCTTGGTGGGGGCTAATAATTCACCCCTCCACTTT. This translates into CASSLVGANNSPLHF.

CDR3 sequence: CASAKVGVWEKLFF. CDR3 bases: TGTGCCAGCGCAAAAGTCGGAGTTTGGGAAAAACTGTTTTTT. The chain is built from TRBV6-5 and TRBJ1-4; D call uncertain. From germline, CDR1 is MNHEY and CDR2 SVGAGI. Trimming shortened V by 8 bases and J by 8 bases, and 18 bases separated the two germline ends. The CDR3 is 14 residues long.

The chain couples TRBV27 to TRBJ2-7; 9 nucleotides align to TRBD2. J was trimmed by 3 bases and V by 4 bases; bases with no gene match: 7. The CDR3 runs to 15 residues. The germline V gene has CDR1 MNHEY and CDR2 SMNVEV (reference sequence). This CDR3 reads CASSSSSSGDYEQYF. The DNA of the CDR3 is TGTGCCAGCAGTTCCTCCTCTAGCGGGGACTACGAGCAGTACTTC.